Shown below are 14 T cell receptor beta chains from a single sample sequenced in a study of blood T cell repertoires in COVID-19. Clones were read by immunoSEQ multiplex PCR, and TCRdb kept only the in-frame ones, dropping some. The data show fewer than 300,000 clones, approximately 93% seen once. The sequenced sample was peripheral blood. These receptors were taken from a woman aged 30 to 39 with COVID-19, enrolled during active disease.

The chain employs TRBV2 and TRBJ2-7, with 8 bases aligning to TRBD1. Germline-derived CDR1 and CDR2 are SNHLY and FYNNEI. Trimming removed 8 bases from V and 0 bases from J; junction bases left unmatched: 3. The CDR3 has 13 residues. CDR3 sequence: CASRQGFSYEQYF. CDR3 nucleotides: TGTGCCAGCCGACAGGGGTTCTCCTACGAGCAGTACTTC.

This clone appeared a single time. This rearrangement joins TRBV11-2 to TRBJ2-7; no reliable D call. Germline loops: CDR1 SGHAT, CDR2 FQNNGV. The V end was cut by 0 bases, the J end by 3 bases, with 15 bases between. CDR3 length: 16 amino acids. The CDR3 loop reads CASSLDLGSILYEQYF. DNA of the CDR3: TGTGCCAGCAGCTTAGATCTTGGTAGCATACTCTACGAGCAGTACTTC.

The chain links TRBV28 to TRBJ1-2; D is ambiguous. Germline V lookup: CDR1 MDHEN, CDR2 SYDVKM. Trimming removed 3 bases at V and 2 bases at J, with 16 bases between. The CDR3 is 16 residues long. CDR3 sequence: CASSFVRTDTNYGYTF. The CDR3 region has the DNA TGTGCCAGCAGTTTCGTTCGAACCGATACAAACTATGGCTACACCTTC.

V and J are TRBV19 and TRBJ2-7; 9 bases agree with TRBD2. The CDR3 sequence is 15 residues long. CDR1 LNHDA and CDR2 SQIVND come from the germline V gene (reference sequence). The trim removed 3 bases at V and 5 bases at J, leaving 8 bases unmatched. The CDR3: CASSIGGSGSNEQYF. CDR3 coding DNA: TGTGCCAGTAGTATTGGAGGTAGCGGGAGCAACGAGCAGTACTTC.

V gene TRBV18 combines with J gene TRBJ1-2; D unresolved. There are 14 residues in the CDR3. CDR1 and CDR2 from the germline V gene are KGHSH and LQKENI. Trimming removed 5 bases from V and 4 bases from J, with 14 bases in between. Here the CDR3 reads CASSALDSSYGYTF. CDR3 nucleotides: TGTGCCAGCTCAGCCTTAGACTCTAGCTATGGCTACACCTTC.

The chain's CDR3 is CASNDPGTIINTIYF. In nucleotides, the CDR3 is TGTGCCAGCAATGATCCCGGGACAATAATAAACACCATATATTTT. V gene TRBV7-2 combines with J gene TRBJ1-3; TRBD1 might be the D (6 bases). The CDR3 contains 15 residues. Trimming removed 7 bases from V and 6 bases from J, with 19 bases in between. Germline loops: CDR1 SGHTA, CDR2 FQGNSA.

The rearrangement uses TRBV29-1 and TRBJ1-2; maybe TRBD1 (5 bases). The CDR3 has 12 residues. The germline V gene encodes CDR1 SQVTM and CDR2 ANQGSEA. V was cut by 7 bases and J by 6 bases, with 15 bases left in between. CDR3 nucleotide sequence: TGCAGCGCCGCAGGGTATCAGCATGGCTACACCTTC. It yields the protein CSAAGYQHGYTF.

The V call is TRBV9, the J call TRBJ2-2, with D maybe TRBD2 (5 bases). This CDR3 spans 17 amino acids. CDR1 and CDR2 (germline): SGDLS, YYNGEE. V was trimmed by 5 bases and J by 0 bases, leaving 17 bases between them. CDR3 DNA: TGTGCCAGCAGTGACCGTCCTAGCACCACGAACACCGGGGAGCTGTTTTTT. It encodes CASSDRPSTTNTGELFF.

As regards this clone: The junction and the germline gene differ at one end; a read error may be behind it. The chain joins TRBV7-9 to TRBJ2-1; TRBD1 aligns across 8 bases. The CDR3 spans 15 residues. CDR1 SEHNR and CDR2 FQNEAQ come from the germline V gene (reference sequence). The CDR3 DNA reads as TGTGCCAGCAGTTTAGACAGGGGTGTCTACAATGAGCAGTTCTTC. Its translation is CASSLDRGVYNEQFF.

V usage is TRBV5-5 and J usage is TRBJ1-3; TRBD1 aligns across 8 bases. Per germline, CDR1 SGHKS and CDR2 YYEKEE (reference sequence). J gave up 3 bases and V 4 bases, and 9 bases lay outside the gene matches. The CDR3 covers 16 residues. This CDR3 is CASSPPGGRSGNTIYF. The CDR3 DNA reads TGTGCCAGCAGCCCACCAGGGGGCAGAAGTGGAAACACCATATATTTT.

CDR3: CASSLGLAGDGGELFF. The CDR3 nucleotides read TGTGCCAGCAGCCTCGGACTAGCGGGTGATGGCGGGGAGCTGTTTTTT. This chain links TRBV7-6 with TRBJ2-2; 11 bases fit TRBD2. CDR1 SGHVS and CDR2 FNYEAQ come from the germline V gene. Germline trimming cut 5 bases from V and 7 bases from J; bases unmatched to any gene: 9. The CDR3 consists of 16 residues.

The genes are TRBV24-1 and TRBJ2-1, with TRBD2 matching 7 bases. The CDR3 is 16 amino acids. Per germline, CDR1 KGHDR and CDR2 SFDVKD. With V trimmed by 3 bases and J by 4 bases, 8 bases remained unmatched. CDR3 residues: CATSDPGLPPYNEQFF. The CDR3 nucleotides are TGTGCCACCAGTGATCCGGGACTACCGCCTTACAATGAGCAGTTCTTC.

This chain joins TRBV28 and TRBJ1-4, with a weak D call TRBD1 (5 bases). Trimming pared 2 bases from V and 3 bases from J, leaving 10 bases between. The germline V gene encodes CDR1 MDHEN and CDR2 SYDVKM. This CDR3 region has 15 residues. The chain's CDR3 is CASSLLQGSNEKLFF. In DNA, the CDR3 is TGTGCCAGCAGTTTACTCCAGGGTTCTAATGAAAAACTGTTTTTT.

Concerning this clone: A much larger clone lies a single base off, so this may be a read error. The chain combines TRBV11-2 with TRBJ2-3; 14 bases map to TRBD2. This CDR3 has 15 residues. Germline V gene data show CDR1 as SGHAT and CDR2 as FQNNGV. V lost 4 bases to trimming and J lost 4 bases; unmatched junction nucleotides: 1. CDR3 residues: CASSSGLAGADTQYF. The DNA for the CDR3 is TGTGCCAGCAGCTCGGGACTAGCGGGAGCAGATACGCAGTATTTT.